This paragraph covers one T cell receptor beta chain sequence. Antigen unknown. As the method for making TCR beta libraries, quantitative 5'-RACE with molecular barcodes was used. TCRdb recomputed calls from the 5' RACE reads with MiXCR, one row per CDR3 protein. This sample has over 450,000 distinct CDR3 sequences; roughly 13% occur once, and the top ten carry approximately 6.3%. Trimming left V 0 bases short and J 2 bases short, with 7 bases between. The CDR3 has 14 residues. Germline V gives CDR1 SGHDT, CDR2 YYEEEE. The sample belongs to a study of CD8 T cells in ankylosing spondylitis. Study conclusions and caveats: The authors reported significant enrichment of disease-linked clones in matched ankylosing spondylitis synovial fluid. Earlier literature documents some of the motif variants in reactive arthritis synovial fluid and blood. Disease-linked clones, CD8+, were relatively rare in peripheral blood. Ankylosing spondylitis blood appeared to carry a characteristic TCR beta motif of roughly 8 highly homologous variants.

The rearrangement uses TRBV5-6 and TRBJ2-3; D not resolved. The TCR was taken from a male donor with ankylosing spondylitis. Material for sequencing was blood, either unsorted or a sorted T cell fraction (not recorded which). Written as DNA, the CDR3 is TGTGCCAGCAGCTTGGACGCTTTCACAGATACGCAGTATTTT. Protein product: CASSLDAFTDTQYF.